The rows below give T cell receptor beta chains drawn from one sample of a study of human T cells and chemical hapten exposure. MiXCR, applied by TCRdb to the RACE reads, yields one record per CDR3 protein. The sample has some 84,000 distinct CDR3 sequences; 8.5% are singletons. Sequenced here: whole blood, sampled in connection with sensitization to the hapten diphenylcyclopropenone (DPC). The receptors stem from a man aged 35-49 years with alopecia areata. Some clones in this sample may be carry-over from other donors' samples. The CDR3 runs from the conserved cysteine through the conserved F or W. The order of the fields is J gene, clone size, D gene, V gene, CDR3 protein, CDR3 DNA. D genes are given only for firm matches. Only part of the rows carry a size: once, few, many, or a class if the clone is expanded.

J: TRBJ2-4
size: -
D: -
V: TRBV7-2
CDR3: CASSPTGGAVAKNIQYF
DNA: TGTGCCAGCAGCCCGACTGGCGGGGCCGTAGCCAAAAACATTCAGTACTTC

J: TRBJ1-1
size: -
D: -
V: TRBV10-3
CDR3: CAISGQSEAFF
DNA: TGTGCCATCAGTGGCCAGAGTGAAGCTTTCTTT

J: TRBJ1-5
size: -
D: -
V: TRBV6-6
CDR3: CASSYSGRRNQPQHF
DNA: TGTGCCAGCAGTTACTCGGGCCGTCGCAATCAGCCCCAGCATTTT

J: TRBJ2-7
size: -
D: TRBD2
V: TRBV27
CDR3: CASSSQLAGAHEQYF
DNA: TGTGCCAGCAGTTCCCAGCTAGCGGGAGCCCACGAGCAGTACTTC

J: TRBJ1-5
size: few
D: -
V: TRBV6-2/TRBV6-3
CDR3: CASSRMDSNQPQHF
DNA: TGTGCCAGCAGTCGTATGGATAGCAATCAGCCCCAGCATTTT

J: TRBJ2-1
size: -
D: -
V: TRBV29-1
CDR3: CSVVPGEQFF
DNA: TGCAGCGTTGTTCCGGGGGAGCAGTTCTTC

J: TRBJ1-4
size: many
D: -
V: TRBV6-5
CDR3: CASSRWQGREKLFF
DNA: TGTGCCAGCAGCCGGTGGCAGGGAAGGGAAAAACTGTTTTTT

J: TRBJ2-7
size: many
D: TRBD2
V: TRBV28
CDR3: CASQRAGAYEQYF
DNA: TGTGCCAGTCAACGAGCGGGAGCCTACGAGCAGTACTTC

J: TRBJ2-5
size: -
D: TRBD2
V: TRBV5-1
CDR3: CASSTFAGGETQYF
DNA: TGCGCCAGCAGCACCTTCGCGGGAGGGGAGACCCAGTACTTC

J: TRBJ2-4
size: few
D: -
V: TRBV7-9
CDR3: CASSPPSPSRDLLAKNIQYF
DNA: TGTGCCAGCAGCCCCCCCTCCCCGTCCAGGGACCTTCTAGCCAAAAACATTCAGTACTTC

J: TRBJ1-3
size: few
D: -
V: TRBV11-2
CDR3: CASSLTLPRISGNTIYF
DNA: TGTGCCAGCAGCTTAACCCTCCCAAGGATCTCTGGAAACACCATATATTTT

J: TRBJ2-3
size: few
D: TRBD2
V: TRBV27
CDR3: CASSFTGPGLAGGPTDTQYF
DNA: TGTGCCAGCAGTTTTACAGGACCGGGACTAGCGGGAGGGCCCACAGATACGCAGTATTTT

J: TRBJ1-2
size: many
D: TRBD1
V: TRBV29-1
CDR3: CSVETGGTYGYTF
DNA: TGCAGCGTTGAAACAGGGGGAACCTATGGCTACACCTTC